Below are 24 T cell receptor beta chains sequenced from a single sample in a study of blood T cell repertoires in COVID-19. Assay: immunoSEQ multiplex PCR; the TCRdb copy retains only in-frame clones and omits some. The sample includes roughly 70,000 clones, around 70% seen only once; the top ten take around 20%. Sequenced input: peripheral blood. Every receptor here comes from a man aged 55 to 70 with acute or convalescent COVID-19.

This chain joins TRBV10-3 and TRBJ2-3; TRBD2 matches at 9 bases. This CDR3 comprises 14 residues. V shed 8 bases, J shed 2 bases, and the junction held 5 bases outside the gene matches. Looked up from germline, CDR1 is ENHRY and CDR2 is SYGVKD. The CDR3, as DNA: TGTGCCATCGGGGCGGGAGGGTCCACAGATACGCAGTATTTT. It codes for CAIGAGGSTDTQYF.

The chain joins TRBV5-1 to TRBJ2-1; 12 positions match TRBD2. CDR3 length equals 15 residues. The germline CDR1 and CDR2 sequences are SGHRS and YFSETQ. V was clipped by 5 bases and J by 5 bases; unmatched bases: 5. The CDR3 region has the DNA TGCGCCAGCAGGCTGGGACTAGCGGGTAACAATGAGCAGTTCTTC. Translating gives CASRLGLAGNNEQFF.

This chain joins TRBV5-4 and TRBJ2-5; no clear D. Trimming pared 0 bases from V and 2 bases from J, leaving 8 bases between. The germline V gene has CDR1 SGHNT and CDR2 YYREEE (reference sequence). The CDR3 loop spans 14 amino acids. This CDR3 reads CASSLVQTQETQYF. The CDR3 DNA sequence: TGTGCCAGCAGCTTGGTTCAGACTCAAGAGACCCAGTACTTC.

Remarks on this clone: Other nucleotide sequences in the sample specify the same CDR3. This sequence joins TRBV5-1 and TRBJ2-7; TRBD1 is a possible D gene (6 bases). The CDR3 is 13 residues long. Looked up from germline, CDR1 is SGHRS and CDR2 is YFSETQ. In DNA form, the CDR3 reads TGCGCCAGTAGCTTGGACAGCACCTACGAGCAGTACGTC. This codes for CASSLDSTYEQYV.

The rearrangement uses TRBV19 and TRBJ2-3; D ambiguous. This CDR3 region has 13 residues. Looked up from germline, CDR1 is LNHDA and CDR2 is SQIVND (reference sequence). V dropped 7 bases and J dropped 6 bases, with 14 bases sitting between them. Here the CDR3 reads CASNNSVADTQYF. CDR3 DNA: TGTGCCAGTAATAATAGTGTCGCCGATACGCAGTATTTT.

This rearrangement joins TRBV14 to TRBJ1-1; no definite D call. Germline V lookup: CDR1 SGHDN, CDR2 FVKESK. The CDR3 is 14 residues long. V dropped 0 bases and J dropped 5 bases, with 10 bases sitting between them. Written as DNA, the CDR3 is TGTGCCAGCAGCCAAGAGGGAGGTTGGACTGAAGCTTTCTTT. Its translation is CASSQEGGWTEAFF. The full variable domain, rest sourced from reference TRBV14 and TRBJ1-1, is EAGVTQFPSHSVIEKGQTVTLRCDPISGHDNLYWYRRVMGKEIKFLLHFVKESKQDESGMPNNRFLAERTGGTYSTLKVQPAELEDSGVYFCASSQEGGWTEAFFGQGTRLTVV.

The chain combines TRBV27 with TRBJ1-3; TRBD1 is a possible D gene (5 bases). This CDR3 is built from 14 residues. Germline V gives CDR1 MNHEY, CDR2 SMNVEV (reference sequence). V dropped 5 bases and J dropped 1 base, with 9 bases sitting between them. The CDR3 DNA follows: TGTGCCAGCAGTCTGCGACAGTCTGGAAACACCATATATTTT. Protein product: CASSLRQSGNTIYF.

This clone was seen a few times. The chain joins TRBV10-3 to TRBJ2-1; the D gene is possibly TRBD1 (5 bases). Germline CDR1 is ENHRY and CDR2 is SYGVKD. This CDR3 spans 12 amino acids. V lost 7 bases to trimming and J lost 6 bases, with 10 bases between them. This CDR3 is CAIIGVGNEQFF. The CDR3 nucleotides read TGTGCCATCATAGGGGTCGGCAATGAGCAGTTCTTC.

Here the CDR3 DNA reads TGTGCCAGCAGCTTTCCCGGGGGGGAGCAGTACGTC. Translating gives CASSFPGGEQYV. The J gene is TRBJ2-7, the V gene TRBV7-8; 7 bases are a match to TRBD2. The CDR3 runs to 12 residues. J lost 7 bases, V lost 3 bases, and 3 bases had no gene match. CDR1 SGHVS and CDR2 FQNEAQ come from the germline V gene.

The chain couples TRBV2 to TRBJ2-2; TRBD1 is a possible D gene (5 bases). Deletions cut 4 bases from V and 4 bases from J, with 10 bases between. Per the germline V gene, CDR1 is SNHLY and CDR2 is FYNNEI. The CDR3 contains 14 residues. CDR3 in amino acids: CASSVDRRTGELFF. The CDR3 nucleotides read TGTGCCAGCAGTGTAGACAGACGCACCGGGGAGCTGTTTTTT.

This chain joins TRBV7-8 and TRBJ1-6; D possibly corresponds to TRBD1 (6 bases). CDR3 length equals 17 residues. Germline CDR1 SGHVS, CDR2 FQNEAQ. Trimming shortened V by 7 bases and J by 0 bases, and 16 bases separated the two germline ends. The CDR3 loop reads CASNDSTGRSYNSPLHF. CDR3 DNA sequence: TGTGCCAGCAACGATTCGACAGGCCGCTCCTATAATTCACCCCTCCACTTT.

The chain is built from TRBV30 and TRBJ1-1, with D unresolved. Trimming removed 2 bases from V and 1 base from J, with 8 bases in between. Germline CDR1 GTSNPN, CDR2 SVGIG (reference sequence). The CDR3 is 13 amino acids. CDR3 DNA sequence: TGTGCCTGGAGTCCAACAGCGAACACTGAAGCTTTCTTT. Protein sequence: CAWSPTANTEAFF.

About this clone itself: The junction and the germline gene differ at one end; a read error may be behind it. The rearrangement joins TRBV11-2 to TRBJ2-3, with TRBD2 matching over 8 bases. The CDR3 contains 14 residues. Germline assignment: CDR1 SGHAT and CDR2 FQNNGV. The CDR3 sequence: CASSLGTSRDTQYF. CDR3 nucleotide sequence: TGTGCCAGCAGCTTAGGGACTAGCAGAGATACGCAGTATTTT. The variable domain in full, with the rest retrieved from reference TRBV11-2 and TRBJ2-3, is EAGVAQSPRYKIIEKRQSVAFWCNPISGHATLYWYQQILGQGPKLLIQFQNNGVVDDSQLPKDRFSAERLKGVDSTLKIQPAKLEDSAVYLCASSLGTSRDTQYFGPGTRLTVL.

The V gene is TRBV10-3, the J gene TRBJ1-1; 7 bases map to TRBD1. Unmatched junction bases numbered 3, after V lost 5 bases and J lost 0 bases. The germline V gene encodes CDR1 ENHRY and CDR2 SYGVKD. CDR3 length equals 14 residues. The CDR3 is CAISRQGMNTEAFF. The DNA for the CDR3 is TGTGCCATCAGTAGACAGGGAATGAACACTGAAGCTTTCTTT.

The chain employs TRBV5-1 and TRBJ2-5; TRBD2 might be the D (7 bases). The germline V gene encodes CDR1 SGHRS and CDR2 YFSETQ. The CDR3 sequence is 14 residues long. V was clipped by 6 bases and J by 5 bases, with 17 bases between them. The CDR3 DNA is TGCGCCAGCAATGATCGGGGGGCAGGGGAGACCCAGTACTTC. Protein product: CASNDRGAGETQYF.

This chain links TRBV3-1 (or the pseudogene TRBV3-2) with TRBJ2-2, with 13 bases aligning to TRBD2. J lost 8 bases, V lost 2 bases, and 8 bases had no gene match. CDR1 and CDR2 (germline): LGHDT, YNNKEL (reference sequence). The CDR3 extends over 17 amino acids. This CDR3 is CASSQKRLAGGEGELFF. CDR3 nucleotide sequence: TGTGCCAGCAGCCAAAAAAGACTAGCGGGAGGAGAAGGGGAGCTGTTTTTT.

The genes are TRBV5-1 and TRBJ1-6; 8 nucleotides align to TRBD1. Germline values: CDR1 SGHRS, CDR2 YFSETQ. This CDR3 is 16 amino acids long. V was clipped by 3 bases and J by 8 bases; unmatched bases: 10. Here the CDR3 DNA reads TGCGCCAGCAGCTCCCCAGGGACAGGAATTGATTCACCCCTCCACTTT. Translating gives CASSSPGTGIDSPLHF.

This clone came up once. In DNA, the CDR3 is TGTGCCACCGGGACTAGCGGGGTTTACTACAATGAGCAGTTCTTC. It translates to CATGTSGVYYNEQFF. The V call is TRBV24-1, the J call TRBJ2-1; 13 bases fit TRBD2. The CDR3 covers 15 residues. Germline V gene data show CDR1 as KGHDR and CDR2 as SFDVKD. V shed 9 bases and J 3 bases; nucleotides not matched to a gene: 4.

CDR3 amino acids: CASSFGQGLDYGYTF. The CDR3 DNA is TGTGCCAGCAGTTTCGGACAGGGGTTAGACTATGGCTACACCTTC. The chain recombines TRBV27 with TRBJ1-2, with 9 bases matching TRBD1. The CDR3 extends over 15 amino acids. Losses at the gene ends were 3 bases for V and 3 bases for J; bases not matched to a gene: 5. The V gene's germline CDR1 is MNHEY and CDR2 SMNVEV (reference sequence).

J is TRBJ1-4 and V is TRBV14; D remains unclear. V lost 1 base and J lost 11, with 17 bases in between. This CDR3 is built from 15 residues. CDR1 and CDR2 from the germline V gene are SGHDN and FVKESK. This chain's CDR3 is CASSQGWGETAKLFF. CDR3 nucleotide sequence: TGTGCCAGCAGCCAAGGGTGGGGAGAGACCGCTAAACTGTTTTTT.

This clone was counted a few times. The gene calls are TRBV30 and TRBJ1-2; 8 nucleotides align to TRBD1. CDR1 is GTSNPN, CDR2 SVGIG, per germline (reference sequence). V dropped 0 bases and J dropped 6; count of bases not matched to a gene: 3. CDR3 length: 13 residues. CDR3 nucleotides: TGTGCCTGGAGTGTTGACAGGGGAGATGGCTACACCTTC. This sequence encodes CAWSVDRGDGYTF. Using reference TRBV30 and TRBJ1-2 for the parts outside the CDR3, the full variable domain is SQTIHQWPATLVQPVGSPLSLECTVEGTSNPNLYWYRQAAGRGLQLLFYSVGIGQISSEVPQNLSASRPQDRQFILSSKKLLLSDSGFYLCAWSVDRGDGYTFGSGTRLTVV.

This rearrangement joins TRBV29-1 to TRBJ2-7, with D possibly TRBD2 on 6 matching bases. The CDR3 length is 14 residues. Trimming pared 4 bases from V and 1 base from J, leaving 14 bases between. Germline V gives CDR1 SQVTM, CDR2 ANQGSEA. The CDR3 DNA reads TGCAGCGTTGTCGAGGGAGGTTTTTCCTACGAGCAGTACTTC. This translates into CSVVEGGFSYEQYF.

The V call is TRBV6-1, the J call TRBJ2-7; 13 nucleotides align to TRBD2. Per germline, CDR1 MNHNS and CDR2 SASEGT. The CDR3 length is 17 residues. With 4 bases clipped from V and 0 bases from J, the junction kept 6 bases outside the gene matches. The CDR3 DNA reads TGTGCCAGCAGTGGACGACTAGCGGGGGGTAGCTCCTACGAGCAGTACGTC. Its protein is CASSGRLAGGSSYEQYV.

The J gene is TRBJ2-1, the V gene TRBV6-5, with 9 bases that match TRBD2. Per the germline V gene, CDR1 is MNHEY and CDR2 is SVGAGI. The CDR3 contains 15 residues. V was pared by 8 bases and J by 7 bases, with 12 bases of the junction left unmatched. CDR3 region: CASFPLAGVGNEQFF. The CDR3 region has the DNA TGTGCCAGCTTTCCCTTAGCGGGAGTAGGAAATGAGCAGTTCTTC.